A selection of T cell receptor beta chains follows, all from one sample in a study of vaccination and CD4 T cells after COVID-19. The antigens these receptors bind are not known. TCRdb redid the calling of the PCR reads with MiXCR, one entry per CDR3 protein. The data show tens of thousands of distinct CDR3 sequences, about 56% seen once. Material: CD4+ T cells from blood, cultured in vitro. These receptors all come from a human donor who had recovered from COVID-19. Both conserved end residues are part of each CDR3. A D gene is named only where the DNA matches it firmly. Some rows mark clone size as missing; the rest say once, few, many or name a class of expanded clone.

V gene	D gene	J gene	clone size	CDR3 protein	CDR3 DNA
TRBV18	NA	TRBJ1-2	NA	CASSPTGRDGYTF	TGTGCCAGCTCACCTACGGGGAGGGATGGCTACACCTTC
TRBV28	NA	TRBJ2-7	NA	CASSASPSYEQYF	TGTGCCAGCAGTGCAAGCCCCTCCTACGAGCAGTACTTC
TRBV30	NA	TRBJ1-3	NA	CARRSSGNTIYF	TGTGCCCGGAGAAGCTCTGGAAACACCATATATTTT
TRBV28	NA	TRBJ1-5	NA	CASTTGGYQPQHF	TGTGCCAGCACCACTGGGGGGTATCAGCCCCAGCATTTT
TRBV27	NA	TRBJ1-1	once	CASSLLGRGRSGNTEAFF	TGTGCCAGCAGTTTATTGGGCAGAGGCCGCTCGGGTAACACTGAAGCTTTCTTT
TRBV20-1	NA	TRBJ2-2	NA	CSARKGDTGELFF	TGCAGTGCTAGGAAGGGGGACACCGGGGAGCTGTTTTTT
TRBV7-2	TRBD2	TRBJ2-6	NA	CASSWGGGGANVLTF	TGTGCCAGCAGCTGGGGGGGAGGAGGGGCCAACGTCCTGACTTTC
TRBV19	NA	TRBJ1-6	few	CASSITGRRASPLHF	TGTGCCAGTAGTATTACGGGACGGCGGGCGTCACCCCTCCACTTT
TRBV27	NA	TRBJ1-6	NA	CASGRDLDSPLHF	TGTGCCAGCGGAAGGGACTTAGATTCACCCCTCCACTTT
TRBV7-2	TRBD2	TRBJ2-7	NA	CASSLGLAGEQYF	TGTGCCAGCAGCTTAGGGCTAGCGGGCGAGCAGTACTTC
TRBV12-3/TRBV12-4	NA	TRBJ1-6	NA	CASSLMGGSTGSPLHF	TGTGCCAGCAGTTTAATGGGGGGAAGCACGGGTTCACCCCTCCACTTT
TRBV19	NA	TRBJ2-1	NA	CASSILQGGNEQFF	TGTGCCAGTAGTATACTGCAGGGAGGCAATGAGCAGTTCTTC
TRBV20-1	TRBD1	TRBJ1-2	few	CRPRNSQGGYGYTF	TGCAGACCCCGAAACTCTCAGGGGGGCTATGGCTACACCTTC
TRBV7-2	NA	TRBJ1-5	NA	CASSPKVYQPQHF	TGTGCCAGCAGCCCCAAGGTCTATCAGCCCCAGCATTTT
TRBV19	NA	TRBJ1-6	NA	CASSREGSPLHF	TGTGCCAGTAGCAGGGAGGGCTCACCCCTCCACTTT
TRBV6-1	NA	TRBJ1-1	NA	CASSQAGLAEAFF	TGTGCCAGCAGCCAAGCAGGCTTGGCTGAAGCTTTCTTT
TRBV20-1	NA	TRBJ1-3	few	CSAASLGPASGNTIYF	TGCAGTGCAGCATCCTTGGGACCGGCATCTGGAAACACCATATATTTT
TRBV24-1	TRBD1	TRBJ1-1	NA	CATSAAKSGGTEAFF	TGTGCCACCAGTGCAGCCAAATCAGGGGGCACTGAAGCTTTCTTT
TRBV19	NA	TRBJ1-6	few	CASSRGLNSPLHF	TGTGCCAGTAGTAGAGGGTTAAATTCACCCCTCCACTTT
TRBV27	TRBD1	TRBJ2-5	few	CASRPTPFLPGQPMETQYF	TGTGCCAGCAGACCCACACCTTTCCTACCGGGACAGCCAATGGAGACCCAGTACTTC